The 12 T cell receptor beta chains in this list originate from one sample, sequenced in a study of T cells in Graves' hyperthyroidism and ophthalmopathy. Amplification of TCR beta CDR3 regions was performed using RNA transcripts as template. The HTBI set primed first-round TCR CDR3 RT-PCR. TCRdb fed the multiplex PCR reads into MiXCR, producing one record per CDR3 protein. The sample includes 700,000 or so distinct CDR3 sequences, about 14% of them seen just once. Sequences were obtained from blood. These receptors were taken from a woman between 50 and 59 years old with Graves' ophthalmopathy.

This clonotype came up a few times. The CDR3 is CASRSSGITDTQYF. DNA of the CDR3: TGCGCCAGCAGGTCAAGCGGGATAACAGATACGCAGTATTTT. This chain links TRBV5-1 with TRBJ2-3; 7 bases fit TRBD2. V lost 5 bases and J lost 3; bases outside the gene matches: 6. The length of the CDR3 is 14 residues. CDR1 and CDR2 (germline): SGHRS, YFSETQ.

The chain joins TRBV30 to TRBJ2-1, with TRBD2 matching over 15 bases. With V trimmed by 8 bases and J by 4 bases, 9 bases remained unmatched. This CDR3 has 16 amino acids. The germline V gene encodes CDR1 GTSNPN and CDR2 SVGIG (reference sequence). The CDR3 DNA sequence: TGTGCCCGCGGACTAGCGGGAGGGCCAAGGTACAATGAGCAGTTCTTC. It is translated as CARGLAGGPRYNEQFF.

The V gene is TRBV5-4, the J gene TRBJ2-1, with a possible D match to TRBD1 (6 bases). The V gene lost 5 bases and the J gene lost 8 bases, with 14 bases spanning the gap. There are 13 residues in the CDR3. CDR1 SGHNT and CDR2 YYREEE come from the germline V gene (reference sequence). The CDR3, as DNA: TGTGCCAGCAGAGGAAGGGGGTTCGATGAGCAGTTCTTC. This gives the protein CASRGRGFDEQFF.

This clonotype showed up many times. CDR3 loop: CASSELAGGLYEQYF. CDR3 sequence (DNA): TGTGCCAGCAGTGAGCTAGCGGGAGGCCTCTACGAGCAGTACTTC. The J gene is TRBJ2-7, the V gene TRBV27; 11 nucleotides agree with TRBD2. This CDR3 comprises 15 residues. Germline lookup yields CDR1 MNHEY and CDR2 SMNVEV (reference sequence). V shed 5 bases and J 3 bases; nucleotides not matched to a gene: 6.

Ten or more counts support this clonotype. This chain joins TRBV12-3 or TRBV12-4 and TRBJ2-3; 11 bases align to TRBD2. The junction had 9 bases not matched to a gene; V was cut back by 6 bases and J by 4 bases. The CDR3 runs to 16 residues. This chain's CDR3 is CASSVLAGGSPDTQYF. The DNA of the CDR3 is TGTGCCAGCAGCGTCCTAGCGGGAGGTAGCCCAGATACGCAGTATTTT.

J is TRBJ2-2 and V is TRBV19; 7 bases match TRBD2. This CDR3 is 16 amino acids long. V trimming: 11 bases; J trimming: 1 base; junction bases outside the gene matches: 13. Germline V gene lookup returns CDR1 LNHDA and CDR2 SQIVND (reference sequence). CDR3 sequence: CAGNPSTSWNTGELFF. The DNA of the CDR3 is TGTGCCGGTAACCCCTCGACTAGCTGGAACACCGGGGAGCTGTTTTTT.

The rearrangement uses TRBV6-9 and TRBJ2-2; 9 bases map to TRBD2. CDR1 is MNHGY and CDR2 is SVAAGI in the germline V gene. V lost 3 bases and J lost 5; bases outside the gene matches: 10. The CDR3 consists of 17 residues. This CDR3 is CASSYRAGGPETGELFF. CDR3 bases: TGTGCCAGCAGTTACCGGGCGGGAGGGCCCGAAACCGGGGAGCTGTTTTTT.

This clonotype was seen ten or more times. The chain's CDR3 is CASSSGLGGGDTQYF. CDR3 in DNA: TGTGCCAGCAGCTCAGGATTGGGAGGGGGGGATACGCAGTATTTT. The chain couples TRBV11-2 to TRBJ2-3, with a tentative D call TRBD2 (7 bases). With 4 bases removed from V and 6 bases from J, the gap between germline ends came to 17 bases. The CDR3 is made up of 15 amino acids. Germline V gene lookup returns CDR1 SGHAT and CDR2 FQNNGV.

This clonotype was found many times. V usage is TRBV5-1 and J usage is TRBJ1-2; 7 bases agree with TRBD1. V was clipped by 4 bases and J by 6 bases; unmatched bases: 6. The CDR3 is 13 amino acids. The germline gives CDR1 SGHRS, CDR2 YFSETQ. CDR3 DNA sequence: TGCGCCAGCAGCCTCGGGACAGCTGATGGCTACACCTTC. This gives the protein CASSLGTADGYTF.

Ten or more counts support this clonotype. V and J are TRBV7-2 and TRBJ2-7; 12 bases align to TRBD2. The CDR3 has 14 residues. Per the germline V gene, CDR1 is SGHTA and CDR2 is FQGNSA. The V and J ends lost 3 bases and 7 bases, in that order; junction bases with no gene match: 4. CDR3: CASSFRLAGDEQYF. DNA of the CDR3: TGTGCCAGCAGCTTCCGACTAGCGGGAGATGAGCAGTACTTC.

This clonotype was detected many times. The chain uses TRBV20-1 and TRBJ1-2; 8 bases are a match to TRBD1. V was clipped by 0 bases and J by 2 bases; unmatched bases: 5. The CDR3 is 15 amino acids. Germline lookup yields CDR1 DFQATT and CDR2 SNEGSKA (reference sequence). In DNA, the CDR3 is TGCAGTGCTAGAGATGTTGACAGGGGAAACTATGGCTACACCTTC. Its translation is CSARDVDRGNYGYTF.

CDR3 region: CATSRDRREGSSYNEQFF. The CDR3 nucleotides are TGTGCCACCAGCAGAGATCGACGTGAAGGAAGCTCCTACAATGAGCAGTTCTTC. The chain links TRBV15 to TRBJ2-1, with D uncertain. This CDR3 spans 18 amino acids. Germline V lookup: CDR1 LNHNV, CDR2 YYDKDF (reference sequence). The ends were cut back, 0 bases at V and 0 bases at J, with 15 bases in the middle.